The entry that follows covers one T cell receptor (beta chain) sequence. Relative to the germline gene, one junction end is altered; a read error may explain this. From germline, CDR1 is MNHNS and CDR2 SASEGT. The CDR3 consists of 12 residues. The record originates from a study of blood T cell repertoires in COVID-19. Looking at the study overall: Both acute and convalescent COVID-19 samples were obtained from the United States, Italy and Spain.

The table came from immunoSEQ multiplex PCR; TCRdb's copy has only in-frame clones and leaves some out. The table lists about 500,000 clones, roughly 87% of them singletons. V is TRBV6-1 and J is TRBJ1-4; D perhaps matches TRBD1 (5 bases). The receptor was derived from a woman under 30 who had recovered from COVID-19. Sequencing input: PBMCs or T cells enriched from blood (not recorded which). The CDR3 protein is CASSEGEGPFLF. The CDR3 DNA reads TGTGCCAGCAGTGAAGGGGAGGGACCTTTCTTATTC.